A single sample is the source of the 29 T cell receptor beta chains below, sequenced in a study of CXCR3-negative and CXCR3-positive naive CD8 T cells. The study made its TRB cDNA libraries by 5' RACE, adding UMI labels. From the 5' RACE reads, TCRdb lists one entry per CDR3 protein and no DNA. The ten most abundant clones cover approximately 0.29% of a sample with around 140,000 distinct CDR3 sequences. Sequencing used naive CXCR3- CD8+ T cells from blood. Subset of the sample: CD45RO-CCR7+CD27+CD95- naive CD8+ T cells lacking CXCR3 (TNR3-). The receptors stem from a human donor in good health. Some clones in this sample may be carry-over from other donors' samples.

The rearrangement joins TRBV10-3 to TRBJ2-5; TCRdb indicates TRBD1, and absent DNA this call remains unverified. Germline CDR1 ENHRY, CDR2 SYGVKD. The CDR3 spans 13 residues. CDR3 residues: CAISEEGGETQYF.

The chain has TRBV6-1 and TRBJ2-6. Germline lookup yields CDR1 MNHNS and CDR2 SASEGT. CDR3 length: 14 residues. The CDR3 is CASSEGSGANVLTF.

The chain employs TRBV5-1 and TRBJ2-7. The CDR3 is made up of 15 amino acids. Germline V gene lookup returns CDR1 SGHRS and CDR2 YFSETQ. CDR3 protein: CASSLLAGGSYEQYF.

The chain carries TRBV19 and TRBJ2-1; TCRdb's assignment of TRBD1 cannot be checked, as there is no DNA. The CDR3 is 14 residues long. Germline V CDR1 and CDR2: LNHDA, SQIVND (reference sequence). The CDR3 loop is CATKGQGLSTEQFF.

The V call is TRBV19, the J call TRBJ2-5; the TRBD1 assignment by TCRdb is unverifiable without DNA. The CDR3 has 12 residues. Looked up from germline, CDR1 is LNHDA and CDR2 is SQIVND (reference sequence). The CDR3: CASRQGAETQYF.

This sequence joins TRBV7-2 and TRBJ2-1; TCRdb outputs TRBD1, but without DNA this stays unchecked. CDR3 size: 15 residues. Germline-derived CDR1 and CDR2 are SGHTA and FQGNSA. The CDR3 sequence: CASSFFRGVNNEQFF.

This chain connects TRBV28 to TRBJ1-2; TCRdb selects TRBD1, and the lack of DNA leaves this call unchecked. Germline assignment: CDR1 MDHEN and CDR2 SYDVKM. The CDR3 is made up of 13 amino acids. CDR3 sequence: CASVANPGDGYTF.

The chain combines TRBV7-9 with TRBJ2-1; TCRdb gives TRBD2 as the D gene, but with no DNA this cannot be confirmed. The CDR3 length is 15 residues. Germline-derived CDR1 and CDR2 are SEHNR and FQNEAQ (reference sequence). The CDR3 spells CASSPLRGSYNEQFF.

This chain connects TRBV7-9 to TRBJ1-3; as DNA is missing, the TRBD1 call by TCRdb cannot be tested. Germline V CDR1 and CDR2: SEHNR, FQNEAQ (reference sequence). This CDR3 is 16 amino acids long. The CDR3 region is CASSFGDGASGNTIYF.

The chain carries TRBV5-1 and TRBJ2-2; the TCRdb call, TRBD2, lacks DNA for checking. The germline gives CDR1 SGHRS, CDR2 YFSETQ. This CDR3 has 15 amino acids. The CDR3 spells CASRGGSTNTGELFF.

This chain uses TRBV20-1 with TRBJ2-1; without DNA, the TCRdb call of TRBD1 cannot be checked. The germline CDR1 and CDR2 sequences are DFQATT and SNEGSKA (reference sequence). The CDR3 is made up of 20 amino acids. CDR3 amino acids: CSARPIGQGAFVLSYNEQFF.

This sequence joins TRBV21-1 and TRBJ2-7; lacking DNA, the TRBD2 call made by TCRdb goes unchecked. TRBV21-1 corresponds to a pseudogene. CDR3 length equals 16 residues. The CDR3 here is CAGHTTLAGSTYEQYF.

The chain carries TRBV29-1 and TRBJ2-1; TCRdb names TRBD1, which stays unverified in the absence of DNA. This CDR3 has 14 amino acids. Germline CDR1 and CDR2: SQVTM and ANQGSEA. The CDR3 loop reads CSVEGGRAYNEQFF.

The CDR3 loop reads CSVARGRINEQFF. The V and J genes are TRBV29-1 and TRBJ2-1; TCRdb lists TRBD1, though no DNA is available to test this call. The CDR3 is 13 residues long. Germline V gives CDR1 SQVTM, CDR2 ANQGSEA.

This chain links TRBV5-1 with TRBJ1-1; TCRdb indicates TRBD1, and absent DNA this call remains unverified. CDR1 is SGHRS, CDR2 YFSETQ, per germline. This CDR3 comprises 12 residues. The CDR3 spells CASSYRGADAFF. Drawing the rest from reference TRBV5-1 and TRBJ1-1, the complete variable domain is KAGVTQTPRYLIKTRGQQVTLSCSPISGHRSVSWYQQTPGQGLQFLFEYFSETQRNKGNFPGRFSGRQFSNSRSEMNVSTLELGDSALYLCASSYRGADAFFGQGTRLTVV.

This chain links TRBV7-9 with TRBJ2-7; TCRdb indicates TRBD2, and absent DNA this call remains unverified. Per germline, CDR1 SEHNR and CDR2 FQNEAQ (reference sequence). This CDR3 spans 16 amino acids. The CDR3 reads CASSITAGTRAYEQYF.

This chain connects TRBV28 to TRBJ2-3. The CDR3 sequence is 14 residues long. CDR1 and CDR2 (germline): MDHEN, SYDVKM. CDR3 residues: CASSLSDSTDTQYF.

The genes are TRBV15 and TRBJ2-7. CDR1 is LNHNV and CDR2 is YYDKDF in the germline V gene (reference sequence). CDR3 length: 17 residues. CDR3 sequence: CATSRGMSSFQPYEQYF.

The chain has TRBV6-5 and TRBJ2-3; TCRdb calls TRBD2, which cannot be checked without DNA. This CDR3 contains 16 residues. CDR1 is MNHEY, CDR2 SVGAGI, per germline. CDR3 sequence reads: CASSYKSGRSTDTQYF.

This chain uses TRBV4-2 with TRBJ2-1. The CDR3 length is 15 residues. Looked up from germline, CDR1 is LGHNA and CDR2 is YNFKEQ. The CDR3 protein is CASSQTASSYNEQFF.

This rearrangement joins TRBV19 to TRBJ1-5; there is no DNA to check the TCRdb D call of TRBD1. The CDR3 loop spans 15 amino acids. Germline-derived CDR1 and CDR2 are LNHDA and SQIVND (reference sequence). The CDR3 loop reads CASSIGQGFNQPQHF.

The chain links TRBV28 to TRBJ2-7; TCRdb reports TRBD2, a call that lacks DNA to check it against. Germline lookup yields CDR1 MDHEN and CDR2 SYDVKM. This CDR3 region has 16 residues. CDR3 region: CASSLYGQDPSYEQYF. The full variable domain, in which reference TRBV28 and TRBJ2-7 provide the parts outside the CDR3, is DVKVTQSSRYLVKRTGEKVFLECVQDMDHENMFWYRQDPGLGLRLIYFSYDVKMKEKGDIPEGYSVSREKKERFSLILESASTNQTSMYLCASSLYGQDPSYEQYFGPGTRLTVT.

The chain recombines TRBV15 with TRBJ1-4; with no DNA, the TCRdb D assignment of TRBD1 cannot be verified. CDR1 LNHNV and CDR2 YYDKDF come from the germline V gene (reference sequence). The CDR3 spans 14 residues. CDR3 region: CATSDRASNEKLFF.

The chain joins TRBV6-4 to TRBJ2-1; no DNA is available, so the TRBD2 call from TCRdb remains unchecked. The CDR3 is 15 amino acids. In germline, CDR1 is MRHNA, CDR2 SNTAGT. Here the CDR3 reads CASSPRGRRYNEQFF.

The chain couples TRBV5-1 to TRBJ2-1; TCRdb gives TRBD1 as the D gene, but with no DNA this cannot be confirmed. CDR1 and CDR2 (germline): SGHRS, YFSETQ. The CDR3 consists of 18 residues. The CDR3 sequence: CASSLAWLVGTGYNEQFF. Combining the CDR3 with reference TRBV5-1 and TRBJ2-1 gives the whole variable domain KAGVTQTPRYLIKTRGQQVTLSCSPISGHRSVSWYQQTPGQGLQFLFEYFSETQRNKGNFPGRFSGRQFSNSRSEMNVSTLELGDSALYLCASSLAWLVGTGYNEQFFGPGTRLTVL.

The chain couples TRBV28 to TRBJ2-7; as DNA is missing, the TRBD2 call by TCRdb cannot be tested. The CDR3 contains 14 residues. Germline lookup yields CDR1 MDHEN and CDR2 SYDVKM. Here the CDR3 reads CASSPGLEDYEQYF. The full variable domain, rest sourced from reference TRBV28 and TRBJ2-7, is DVKVTQSSRYLVKRTGEKVFLECVQDMDHENMFWYRQDPGLGLRLIYFSYDVKMKEKGDIPEGYSVSREKKERFSLILESASTNQTSMYLCASSPGLEDYEQYFGPGTRLTVT.

The V gene is TRBV7-3, the J gene TRBJ2-2; TCRdb picks TRBD1, but there is no DNA to check that call. Germline V gene sequence: CDR1 SGHTA, CDR2 FQGTGA. The CDR3 spans 16 residues. The CDR3 here is CASSLIGTGGSGELFF.

The rearrangement joins TRBV28 to TRBJ2-2. The CDR3 loop spans 14 amino acids. Germline V CDR1 and CDR2: MDHEN, SYDVKM. CDR3 amino acids: CASSFLGFTGELFF. The full variable domain, in which reference TRBV28 and TRBJ2-2 provide the parts outside the CDR3, is DVKVTQSSRYLVKRTGEKVFLECVQDMDHENMFWYRQDPGLGLRLIYFSYDVKMKEKGDIPEGYSVSREKKERFSLILESASTNQTSMYLCASSFLGFTGELFFGEGSRLTVL.

The chain employs TRBV29-1 and TRBJ2-3; TCRdb proposes TRBD1, but this gene call is untestable without DNA. CDR1 SQVTM and CDR2 ANQGSEA come from the germline V gene. This CDR3 has 13 amino acids. The CDR3 is CSVPGHSTDTQYF.